This is a list of T cell receptor beta chains from one sample in a study of blood T cell repertoires in COVID-19. Using immunoSEQ multiplex PCR, the repertoire was profiled, and TCRdb retains in-frame clones only, with some absent. Among around 64,000 clones listed, 75% to 90% were seen once. Source material: peripheral blood. The receptors were gathered from a human donor in a cohort sampled during active COVID-19. Each CDR3 is given with its conserved first and last residue. Each record gives: V gene, CDR3 length, J gene, D gene, clone size, CDR3 DNA, CDR3 protein. A D gene is named only where the DNA matches it firmly. Where a row states a size, it is once, few, many or the class of an expanded clone; other rows omit it.

TRBV3-1/TRBV3-2	16	TRBJ2-2	TRBD2	.	TGTGCCAGCAGCCAAGGGGCTGCGGGGGGGGCCGGGGAGCTGTTTTTT	CASSQGAAGGAGELFF
TRBV10-3	13	TRBJ2-5	.	.	TGTGCCATCAGTAGTAGCGGAGAAGAGACCCAGTACTTC	CAISSSGEETQYF
TRBV28	16	TRBJ1-2	TRBD1	once	TGTGCCAGCAGTACCCCGACAGGGACCTACCTCTATGGCTACACCTTC	CASSTPTGTYLYGYTF
TRBV6-5	15	TRBJ1-2	.	.	TGTGCCAGCAGTTACCAAGCTATCCAGGGTTATGGCTACACCTTC	CASSYQAIQGYGYTF
TRBV6-2/TRBV6-3	15	TRBJ1-6	.	.	TGTGCCAGCAGTTACTCGACGAGGGGAGGTTCACCCCTCCACTTT	CASSYSTRGGSPLHF
TRBV25-1	14	TRBJ1-6	.	.	TGTGCCAGCAGCGGCAGGGGTTTCGATTCACCCCTCCACTTT	CASSGRGFDSPLHF
TRBV6-5	16	TRBJ2-6	TRBD1	.	TGTGCCAGCAGTTCCAGGGACAGGGGTGGGGCCAACGTCCTGACTTTC	CASSSRDRGGANVLTF
TRBV14	14	TRBJ1-1	TRBD1	.	TGTGCCAGCAGCCCAGGACAGGGAATCACTGAAGCTTTCTTT	CASSPGQGITEAFF
TRBV3-1/TRBV3-2	14	TRBJ2-3	TRBD1	.	TGTGCCAGCAAGGGGGCGTGGGGCACAGATACGCAGTATTTT	CASKGAWGTDTQYF
TRBV6-4	12	TRBJ2-3	.	.	TGTGCCAATAAGGGGTTTACAGATACGCAGTATTTT	CANKGFTDTQYF
TRBV7-9	15	TRBJ2-3	TRBD2	.	TGTGCCAGCAGCGTTAGCGGGGGGGCCACAGATACGCAGTATTTT	CASSVSGGATDTQYF
TRBV3-1/TRBV3-2	15	TRBJ1-5	TRBD1	.	TGTGCCAGCAGCCAGGGCAGGGGGTTTGGTCAGCCCCAGCATTTT	CASSQGRGFGQPQHF
TRBV6-5	14	TRBJ1-1	.	.	TGTGCCAGCAACCTAGGCAGGGGAGGGACTGAAGCTTTCTTT	CASNLGRGGTEAFF
TRBV24-1	15	TRBJ2-1	TRBD1	.	TGTGCCACCAGTGATAGACAGGGGAGGTGGGGTGAGCAGTTCTTC	CATSDRQGRWGEQFF
TRBV7-2	14	TRBJ1-5	.	.	TGTGCCAGCAGTACCAGAAGTGGCTCTCAGCCCCAGCATTTT	CASSTRSGSQPQHF
TRBV5-6	16	TRBJ2-2	TRBD2	.	TGTGCCAGCAGCTTGGTAGCGGGGGGGCGCACCGGGGAGCTGTTTTTT	CASSLVAGGRTGELFF
TRBV5-1	16	TRBJ2-5	TRBD1	.	TGCGCCAGCAGCTTGCGGGGACAGGTCGACCAGGTGACCCAGTACTTC	CASSLRGQVDQVTQYF
TRBV5-1	14	TRBJ2-4	.	.	TGCGCCAGCAGCTTGGTAGGGGAATGGAACATTCAGTACTTC	CASSLVGEWNIQYF